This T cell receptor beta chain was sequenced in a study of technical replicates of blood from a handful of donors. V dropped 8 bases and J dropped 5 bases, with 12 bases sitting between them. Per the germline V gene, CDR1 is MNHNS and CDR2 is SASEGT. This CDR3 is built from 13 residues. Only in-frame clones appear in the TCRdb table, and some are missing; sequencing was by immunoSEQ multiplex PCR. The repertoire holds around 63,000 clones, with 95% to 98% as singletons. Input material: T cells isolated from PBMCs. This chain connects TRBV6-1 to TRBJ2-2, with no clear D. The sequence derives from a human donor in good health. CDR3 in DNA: TGTGCCAGCCCACGCGATCAAACCGGGGAGCTGTTTTTT. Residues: CASPRDQTGELFF.